This TCR beta chain comes out of a study of T cell changes during pregnancy in multiple sclerosis. Between the trimmed V and J ends, which lost 0 bases and 8 bases, there was a span of 16 bases. CDR3 size: 15 residues. The germline V gene encodes CDR1 SGHDN and CDR2 FVKESK. TCRdb's copy holds only in-frame clones and misses some; the assay was immunoSEQ multiplex PCR. The table includes under 100,000 clones, around 90% detected once. This TCR derives from a female donor in good health, enrolled as a control in a pregnancy study. The specimen comprised peripheral blood, sampled in the first trimester of pregnancy. The J gene is TRBJ1-2, the V gene TRBV14, with D maybe TRBD1 (5 bases). CDR3: CASSQDFSWGEGYTF. For the CDR3, the DNA is TGTGCCAGCAGCCAAGACTTCTCCTGGGGGGAAGGCTACACCTTC.